Listed here are 18 T cell receptor beta chains from one sample, sequenced in a study of T-cell memory formation after mild COVID-19. TCRdb re-analysed the 5' RACE reads in MiXCR, keeping a single row per CDR3 protein. The top ten clones hold 23% of a sample with roughly 200,000 distinct CDR3 sequences, around a fifth of them seen once. The sample consisted of PBMCs or a T cell subset sorted from them (not recorded which). All receptors come from an adult woman who had mild COVID-19 (a few samples of this study predate the infection). Cell type and time point are not known.

The rearrangement joins TRBV7-9 to TRBJ1-1; TRBD1 might be the D (5 bases). This CDR3 is 16 amino acids long. Trimming took off 1 base at V and 0 bases at J, with 12 bases between the two ends. Germline CDR1 and CDR2: SEHNR and FQNEAQ (reference sequence). In DNA, the CDR3 is TGTGCCAGCAGCTTAGTTGTGGGGGTCCTGAACACTGAAGCTTTCTTT. It codes for CASSLVVGVLNTEAFF. The full variable domain, rest sourced from reference TRBV7-9 and TRBJ1-1, is DTGVSQNPRHKITKRGQNVTFRCDPISEHNRLYWYRQTLGQGPEFLTYFQNEAQLEKSRLLSDRFSAERPKGSFSTLEIQRTEQGDSAMYLCASSLVVGVLNTEAFFGQGTRLTVV.

The chain joins TRBV10-3 to TRBJ1-2; D call uncertain. CDR1 is ENHRY, CDR2 SYGVKD, per germline. CDR3 size: 13 residues. Trimming cost V 8 bases and J 1 base, with 11 bases left between them. The CDR3 DNA is TGTGCCATCCCTCAAGAGGATAACTATGGCTACACCTTC. Its protein is CAIPQEDNYGYTF.

The table lists this clonotype with a few counts. The CDR3 DNA sequence: TGTGCCAGCAGCCCCCCGAGTGGAGGAGTCAACTATGGCTACACCTTC. Residues: CASSPPSGGVNYGYTF. This chain uses TRBV9 with TRBJ1-2, with unresolved D. Trimming cost V 4 bases and J 2 bases, with 18 bases left between them. The CDR3 totals 16 residues. Germline V gives CDR1 SGDLS, CDR2 YYNGEE.

This clonotype occurred a few times. The CDR3 protein is CASSLVVGSDTDTQYF. The DNA of the CDR3 is TGTGCCAGCAGCTTAGTGGTCGGTAGCGACACAGATACGCAGTATTTT. This chain joins TRBV13 and TRBJ2-3; D perhaps matches TRBD2 (5 bases). The V end was cut by 1 base, the J end by 2 bases, with 13 bases between. The CDR3 totals 16 residues. Germline assignment: CDR1 PRHDT and CDR2 FYEKMQ (reference sequence).

Only a few counts were recorded for this clonotype. The rearrangement uses TRBV20-1 and TRBJ1-2; the match to TRBD1 covers 7 bases. The germline V gene has CDR1 DFQATT and CDR2 SNEGSKA (reference sequence). Trimming took 5 bases from V and 2 from J; bases not matched to a gene: 11. This CDR3 has 15 amino acids. CDR3 region: CSAFGRKGANYGYTF. In DNA form, the CDR3 reads TGCAGTGCTTTCGGCCGCAAGGGGGCGAACTATGGCTACACCTTC.

This clonotype has just a few counts. V and J are TRBV5-1 and TRBJ2-1, with 9 bases identical to TRBD1. The V segment lost 6 bases and the J segment 8 bases; nucleotides outside the gene matches: 9. Looked up from germline, CDR1 is SGHRS and CDR2 is YFSETQ. CDR3 length equals 14 residues. The CDR3 protein is CASNSGTGFDEQFF. CDR3 bases: TGCGCCAGCAACTCCGGGACAGGGTTCGATGAGCAGTTCTTC.

The sample holds a few counts of this clonotype. The chain carries TRBV24-1 and TRBJ2-1; TRBD1 aligns across 7 bases. CDR1 is KGHDR and CDR2 is SFDVKD in the germline V gene. This CDR3 has 14 residues. J lost 4 bases, V lost 5 bases, and 4 bases had no gene match. CDR3 bases: TGTGCCACCAGTGTCGAGGGGGCGTACAATGAGCAGTTCTTC. This sequence encodes CATSVEGAYNEQFF.

This clonotype was detected ten times or more. CDR3 protein: CASTSGVSYEQYF. In DNA form, the CDR3 reads TGTGCATCTACTAGCGGGGTGTCCTACGAGCAGTACTTC. The rearrangement links TRBV2 to TRBJ2-7; TRBD2 aligns across 10 bases. Germline lookup yields CDR1 SNHLY and CDR2 FYNNEI. The CDR3 length is 13 residues.

The rearrangement uses TRBV19 and TRBJ1-1, with TRBD1 identical over 10 bases. Losses at the gene ends were 10 bases for V and 7 bases for J; bases not matched to a gene: 9. This CDR3 spans 13 amino acids. Germline V gene data show CDR1 as LNHDA and CDR2 as SQIVND (reference sequence). CDR3 nucleotide sequence: TGTGCCACCCAGACAGGGGGCAGCAATGAAGCTTTCTTT. Its protein product is CATQTGGSNEAFF.

This sequence joins TRBV4-3 and TRBJ2-2; D possibly corresponds to TRBD2 (6 bases). CDR1 and CDR2 (germline): LGHNA, YSLEER. The CDR3 extends over 18 amino acids. With 0 bases removed from V and 2 bases from J, the gap between germline ends came to 16 bases. CDR3 sequence (DNA): TGCGCCAGCAGCCAAGAGGTGGGGGGACTCGTCAACACCGGGGAGCTGTTTTTT. Translated: CASSQEVGGLVNTGELFF.

The chain has TRBV23-1 and TRBJ2-7; D uncertain. TRBV23-1 is treated as an ORF (open reading frame) with a function not yet certain. Trimming shortened V by 4 bases and J by 3 bases, and 16 bases separated the two germline ends. CDR3 size: 15 residues. DNA for the CDR3: TGCGCCAGCAGTCCCTCTTCCCGGAAACGCTACGAGCAGTACTTC. Translating gives CASSPSSRKRYEQYF.

The gene calls are TRBV13 and TRBJ2-3, with D perhaps TRBD1 (5 bases). This CDR3 has 15 amino acids. CDR1 is PRHDT, CDR2 FYEKMQ, per germline (reference sequence). V was clipped by 5 bases and J by 3 bases, with 15 bases between them. As DNA, the CDR3 is TGTGCCAGCAGCCCCCCAGGGATGGAGACAGATACGCAGTATTTT. It is translated as CASSPPGMETDTQYF.

V usage is TRBV9 and J usage is TRBJ2-7; 7 nucleotides align to TRBD2. The germline CDR1 and CDR2 sequences are SGDLS and YYNGEE. The CDR3 runs 15 residues. V shed 0 bases and J 3 bases; nucleotides not matched to a gene: 6. The CDR3 DNA follows: TGTGCCAGCAGCGTAGGGGGGGGTTTAGGCTACGAGCAGTACTTC. It codes for CASSVGGGLGYEQYF.

V and J are TRBV24-1 and TRBJ2-7; D remains unclear. Germline-derived CDR1 and CDR2 are KGHDR and SFDVKD. Trimming took off 3 bases at V and 2 bases at J, with 1 base between the two ends. The CDR3 is made up of 11 amino acids. In DNA, the CDR3 is TGTGCCACCAGTGATCCCTACGAGCAGTACTTC. Encoded protein: CATSDPYEQYF.

This clonotype appeared a few times. J is TRBJ1-2 and V is TRBV10-3; 7 nucleotides agree with TRBD1. Trimming removed 10 bases from V and 5 bases from J; junction bases left unmatched: 13. From germline, CDR1 is ENHRY and CDR2 SYGVKD. The CDR3 runs 14 residues. The chain's CDR3 is CATESGTALYGYTF. The DNA of the CDR3 is TGTGCCACCGAATCCGGGACAGCGCTTTATGGCTACACCTTC.

The chain recombines TRBV7-9 with TRBJ2-5; 8 positions match TRBD2. V lost 5 bases to trimming and J lost 12 bases; unmatched junction nucleotides: 5. Germline V gene lookup returns CDR1 SEHNR and CDR2 FQNEAQ (reference sequence). This CDR3 region has 11 residues. The CDR3 DNA reads TGTGCCAGCAGCCTCGGTAGCGGGGAGTACTTC. Protein sequence: CASSLGSGEYF.

This sequence joins TRBV7-9 and TRBJ2-5; D tentatively reads TRBD1 or TRBD2 (5 bases each). The CDR3 is 12 amino acids. The germline V gene has CDR1 SEHNR and CDR2 FQNEAQ (reference sequence). CDR3 sequence reads: CVSRGYEETQYF. The CDR3 DNA follows: TGTGTATCGAGGGGTTATGAAGAGACCCAGTACTTC.

This clonotype has only a few counts. This rearrangement joins TRBV7-9 to TRBJ2-7; 7 bases are a match to TRBD1. J gave up 4 bases and V 5 bases, and 5 bases lay outside the gene matches. CDR1 and CDR2 (germline): SEHNR, FQNEAQ (reference sequence). The CDR3 runs 13 residues. The CDR3 protein is CASSPKDRYEQYF. In nucleotides, the CDR3 is TGTGCCAGCAGCCCCAAGGACAGGTACGAGCAGTACTTC. The variable domain in full, with the rest retrieved from reference TRBV7-9 and TRBJ2-7, is DTGVSQNPRHKITKRGQNVTFRCDPISEHNRLYWYRQTLGQGPEFLTYFQNEAQLEKSRLLSDRFSAERPKGSFSTLEIQRTEQGDSAMYLCASSPKDRYEQYFGPGTRLTVT.